Below are 32 T cell receptor beta chains sequenced from a single sample in a study of identifying expanded T cells in peripheral blood. Only in-frame clones appear in the TCRdb table, and some are missing; sequencing was by immunoSEQ multiplex PCR. The sample has more than 45,000 clones, roughly nine tenths seen once. Sequences were obtained from blood. These TCRs come from a person between 18 and 75 years old in good health.

The chain employs TRBV13 and TRBJ2-1, with 13 bases fitting TRBD2. This CDR3 spans 20 amino acids. The trim removed 0 bases at V and 0 bases at J, leaving 8 bases unmatched. Germline V gene data show CDR1 as PRHDT and CDR2 as FYEKMQ (reference sequence). The CDR3 coding sequence is TGTGCCAGCAGCTTAGGCCTACTAGCGGGAGGGCCTGGCTCCTACAATGAGCAGTTCTTC. It translates to CASSLGLLAGGPGSYNEQFF.

The chain employs TRBV7-2 and TRBJ2-7, with 8 bases fitting TRBD1. From germline, CDR1 is SGHTA and CDR2 FQGNSA. The ends lost 3 bases at V and 2 bases at J; junction bases unmatched: 3. The CDR3 has 14 residues. In DNA, the CDR3 is TGTGCCAGCAGCTTGAGGACAGGGACCTACGAGCAGTACTTC. Residues: CASSLRTGTYEQYF.

The chain recombines TRBV7-2 with TRBJ1-6; 10 nucleotides align to TRBD1. This CDR3 is 19 amino acids long. Germline V gene lookup returns CDR1 SGHTA and CDR2 FQGNSA. The V segment lost 1 base and the J segment 0 bases; nucleotides outside the gene matches: 6. The CDR3 coding sequence is TGTGCCAGCAGCTTAGTTATGGGACAGGGGAGCTCCTATAATTCACCCCTCCACTTT. It translates to CASSLVMGQGSSYNSPLHF.

The rearrangement links TRBV5-5 to TRBJ1-2; 8 bases map to TRBD1. Germline CDR1 SGHKS, CDR2 YYEKEE (reference sequence). The CDR3 totals 13 residues. Germline trimming cut 4 bases from V and 8 bases from J; bases unmatched to any gene: 7. CDR3 loop: CASSTPDREGYTF. CDR3 DNA sequence: TGTGCCAGCAGCACCCCGGACAGGGAGGGCTACACCTTC. The full variable domain, its missing parts supplied by reference TRBV5-5 and TRBJ1-2, is DAGVTQSPTHLIKTRGQQVTLRCSPISGHKSVSWYQQVLGQGPQFIFQYYEKEERGRGNFPDRFSARQFPNYSSELNVNALLLGDSALYLCASSTPDREGYTFGSGTRLTVV.

The chain couples TRBV5-1 to TRBJ2-5; the D gene is possibly TRBD1 (6 bases). The CDR3 is made up of 14 amino acids. The V gene's germline CDR1 is SGHRS and CDR2 YFSETQ. The V and J ends lost 3 bases and 2 bases respectively, with 11 bases between them. For the CDR3, the DNA is TGCGCCAGCAGCTCTACAGGGTCTCAAGAGACCCAGTACTTC. The encoded protein is CASSSTGSQETQYF. The full variable domain, its missing parts supplied by reference TRBV5-1 and TRBJ2-5, is KAGVTQTPRYLIKTRGQQVTLSCSPISGHRSVSWYQQTPGQGLQFLFEYFSETQRNKGNFPGRFSGRQFSNSRSEMNVSTLELGDSALYLCASSSTGSQETQYFGPGTRLLVL.

The gene calls are TRBV6-1 and TRBJ1-2; D may be TRBD1 (5 bases). In germline, CDR1 is MNHNS, CDR2 SASEGT. This CDR3 region has 14 residues. Trimming stripped 2 bases from V and 8 bases from J, with 15 bases between. CDR3 DNA sequence: TGTGCCAGCAGTGAAAGGGGAAGGGTTTTCGGCTACACCTTC. Amino acids: CASSERGRVFGYTF.

V gene TRBV27 combines with J gene TRBJ2-2; D unclear. With 3 bases removed from V and 2 bases from J, the gap between germline ends came to 10 bases. Looked up from germline, CDR1 is MNHEY and CDR2 is SMNVEV (reference sequence). This CDR3 region has 15 residues. The CDR3 here is CASSFIPFNTGELFF. CDR3 sequence (DNA): TGTGCCAGCAGTTTTATCCCCTTCAACACCGGGGAGCTGTTTTTT.

V usage is TRBV5-5 and J usage is TRBJ1-3; the D is unclear. Looked up from germline, CDR1 is SGHKS and CDR2 is YYEKEE (reference sequence). Trimming pared 1 base from V and 6 bases from J, leaving 20 bases between. The CDR3 consists of 17 residues. DNA of the CDR3: TGTGCCAGCAGCTTGCCCTTTGGGCAGTCAAACGCAAACACCATATATTTT. Translating gives CASSLPFGQSNANTIYF.

The genes are TRBV6-1 and TRBJ1-2; D may be TRBD1 (6 bases). Germline CDR1 reads MNHNS; CDR2 reads SASEGT. This CDR3 is built from 15 residues. Trimming stripped 6 bases from V and 2 bases from J, with 16 bases between. CDR3 bases: TGTGCCAGCAGGGTCGTGACAGGTGCCAACTATGGCTACACCTTC. Amino acids: CASRVVTGANYGYTF.

The chain combines TRBV6-5 with TRBJ2-1, with D possibly being TRBD2 (5 bases). From germline, CDR1 is MNHEY and CDR2 SVGAGI. Trimming removed 10 bases from V and 5 bases from J, with 15 bases in between. This CDR3 region has 13 residues. CDR3 DNA sequence: TGTGCCACCAGCGCCGGGAACCACAATGAGCAGTTCTTC. Its protein is CATSAGNHNEQFF.

A remark on this clone: A junction end diverges from the germline sequence, so it may reflect a read error. Other DNA sequences from this sample encode an identical CDR3 as well. The gene calls are TRBV5-1 and TRBJ1-2; 7 bases are shared with TRBD1. The germline gives CDR1 SGHRS, CDR2 YFSETQ. The length of the CDR3 is 14 residues. CDR3 in DNA: TGCGCCAGCAGGTCCGGACAGGACCTCTATGGTTACACCTTC. Protein sequence: CASRSGQDLYGYTF.

V and J are TRBV7-2 and TRBJ2-7; the D gene is possibly TRBD2 (6 bases). This CDR3 has 16 amino acids. V was cut by 3 bases and J by 3 bases, with 18 bases left in between. Germline CDR1 reads SGHTA; CDR2 reads FQGNSA. CDR3 bases: TGTGCCAGCAGCTTGGGGGGAGTTGGCTTGAACTACGAGCAGTACTTC. This translates into CASSLGGVGLNYEQYF. The full variable domain, completed using reference TRBV7-2 and TRBJ2-7, is GAGVSQSPSNKVTEKGKDVELRCDPISGHTALYWYRQSLGQGLEFLIYFQGNSAPDKSGLPSDRFSAERTGGSVSTLTIQRTQQEDSAVYLCASSLGGVGLNYEQYFGPGTRLTVT.

The CDR3 region has the DNA TGCGCCAGCAGCCAAGATATTGGGACAGGGGTCGTGCAGTACTTC. Amino acid sequence: CASSQDIGTGVVQYF. The chain carries TRBV4-3 and TRBJ2-7; 10 bases fit TRBD1. CDR1 is LGHNA and CDR2 is YSLEER in the germline V gene. CDR3 length: 15 residues. V lost 0 bases to trimming and J lost 9 bases; unmatched junction nucleotides: 8.

This clone occurred once. V usage is TRBV28 and J usage is TRBJ1-6; D is ambiguous. Trimming left V 11 bases short and J 7 bases short, with 12 bases between. The germline V gene encodes CDR1 MDHEN and CDR2 SYDVKM. The CDR3 sequence is 12 residues long. In nucleotides, the CDR3 is TGTGCCTCTCATGCTAACAATTCACCCCTCCACTTT. The encoded protein is CASHANNSPLHF.

The chain couples TRBV19 to TRBJ1-5; 8 nucleotides agree with TRBD1. The ends lost 1 base at V and 3 bases at J; junction bases unmatched: 8. Germline CDR1 is LNHDA and CDR2 is SQIVND (reference sequence). The CDR3 covers 17 residues. The CDR3 region is CASSIVRGRSTNQPQHF. The CDR3 DNA sequence: TGTGCCAGTAGTATAGTCAGGGGGCGGTCTACCAATCAGCCCCAGCATTTT.

This clone was counted a few times. CDR3 in amino acids: CASSRPPVYNEQFF. The CDR3 DNA reads as TGTGCCAGCAGCCGCCCCCCCGTCTACAATGAGCAGTTCTTC. The gene calls are TRBV7-2 and TRBJ2-1; no reliable D call. Germline V gives CDR1 SGHTA, CDR2 FQGNSA. Trimming stripped 5 bases from V and 3 bases from J, with 11 bases between. The CDR3 is 14 amino acids.

This rearrangement joins TRBV9 to TRBJ2-7; D unclear. Germline CDR1 reads SGDLS; CDR2 reads YYNGEE. Trimming took 0 bases from V and 7 from J, leaving 11 bases between them. The CDR3 is 13 amino acids. CDR3 sequence (DNA): TGTGCCAGCAGCGTAGTCCCCCAAAGGGAGCAGTACTTC. It translates to CASSVVPQREQYF.

This clone occurred once. The gene calls are TRBV6-4 and TRBJ2-1; D possibly corresponds to TRBD2 (5 bases). Trimming took off 6 bases at V and 7 bases at J, with 13 bases between the two ends. Germline CDR1 is MRHNA and CDR2 is SNTAGT. The CDR3 has 13 amino acids. In DNA form, the CDR3 reads TGTGCCAGCAGCGTCACTAGGTGGAATGAGCAGTTCTTC. Encoded protein: CASSVTRWNEQFF.

J is TRBJ1-2 and V is TRBV5-6; no clear D gene. CDR3 length: 15 amino acids. Germline assignment: CDR1 SGHDT and CDR2 YYEEEE. Trimming removed 4 bases from V and 4 bases from J, with 17 bases in between. CDR3 in DNA: TGTGCCAGCAGCCCCGGTACGCTGCCTTTCTATGGCTACACCTTC. As protein: CASSPGTLPFYGYTF.

The chain recombines TRBV5-1 with TRBJ2-5; D is ambiguous. There are 15 residues in the CDR3. Deletions cut 3 bases from V and 1 base from J, with 13 bases between. The germline V gene has CDR1 SGHRS and CDR2 YFSETQ. The CDR3 reads CASSSKDTSQETQYF. CDR3 DNA sequence: TGCGCCAGCAGCTCAAAAGACACCAGCCAAGAGACCCAGTACTTC.

The chain links TRBV15 to TRBJ2-1; D unclear. The CDR3 has 14 amino acids. In germline, CDR1 is LNHNV, CDR2 YYDKDF (reference sequence). V lost 3 bases to trimming and J lost 6 bases, with 12 bases between them. This CDR3 reads CATSRLTTANEQFF. DNA of the CDR3: TGTGCCACCAGCAGGCTGACGACTGCCAATGAGCAGTTCTTC. Full variable domain (rest looked up from reference TRBV15 and TRBJ2-1): DAMVIQNPRYQVTQFGKPVTLSCSQTLNHNVMYWYQQKSSQAPKLLFHYYDKDFNNEADTPDNFQSRRPNTSFCFLDIRSPGLGDTAMYLCATSRLTTANEQFFGPGTRLTVL.

V usage is TRBV11-2 and J usage is TRBJ1-2, with 9 bases matching TRBD1. There are 15 residues in the CDR3. The V and J ends lost 5 bases and 8 bases, in that order; junction bases with no gene match: 12. In germline, CDR1 is SGHAT, CDR2 FQNNGV. The CDR3 sequence: CASSVRGQGEGGYTF. In DNA form, the CDR3 reads TGTGCCAGCAGCGTAAGGGGACAGGGAGAAGGAGGCTACACCTTC.

This sequence joins TRBV4-2 and TRBJ2-1, with TRBD2 identical over 9 bases. The CDR3 is 17 amino acids. After removal of 3 bases from V and 0 bases from J, the junction contained 6 bases not matched to a gene. CDR1 is LGHNA and CDR2 is YNFKEQ in the germline V gene. CDR3 bases: TGTGCCAGCAGCCAGAACATAGCGGGAGTCTCCTACAATGAGCAGTTCTTC. Translated, it gives CASSQNIAGVSYNEQFF.

Only one count was recorded for this clone. The chain couples TRBV5-4 to TRBJ1-5, with a weak D call TRBD1 (6 bases). Germline V gives CDR1 SGHNT, CDR2 YYREEE (reference sequence). The V gene lost 0 bases and the J gene lost 6 bases, with 10 bases spanning the gap. CDR3 length equals 14 residues. CDR3 sequence reads: CASSLEGGGQPQHF. The CDR3, as DNA: TGTGCCAGCAGCTTGGAGGGGGGCGGTCAGCCCCAGCATTTT.

The chain is built from TRBV30 and TRBJ1-2; the D gene is possibly TRBD1 (5 bases). V was shortened by 0 bases and J by 8 bases, with 10 bases between the two germline ends. This CDR3 has 12 amino acids. CDR1 GTSNPN and CDR2 SVGIG come from the germline V gene (reference sequence). CDR3 DNA sequence: TGTGCCTGGAGTGTAGCGGGGGAGGGCTACACCTTC. This gives the protein CAWSVAGEGYTF.

This clone appeared a few times. The V gene is TRBV27, the J gene TRBJ2-3; 10 bases align to TRBD2. Trimming took 5 bases from V and 3 from J; bases not matched to a gene: 8. This CDR3 has 16 residues. Germline V gene sequence: CDR1 MNHEY, CDR2 SMNVEV (reference sequence). This chain's CDR3 is CASSDPSGSGTDTQYF. The CDR3 DNA reads as TGTGCCAGCAGTGACCCTAGCGGGAGCGGGACAGATACGCAGTATTTT.

This clone was detected once. V is TRBV6-6 and J is TRBJ1-1; a weak D match, TRBD1 (5 bases). This CDR3 region has 14 residues. Germline assignment: CDR1 MNHNY and CDR2 SVGAGI (reference sequence). Between the trimmed V and J ends, which lost 2 bases and 1 base, there was a span of 8 bases. As DNA, the CDR3 is TGTGCCAGCAGTTACCGACAGCCGAACACTGAAGCTTTCTTT. It translates to CASSYRQPNTEAFF.

The chain has TRBV27 and TRBJ2-2; no definite D call. Per the germline V gene, CDR1 is MNHEY and CDR2 is SMNVEV (reference sequence). The germline V and J ends were trimmed by 3 bases and 4 bases, with 12 bases remaining between them. The CDR3 length is 15 residues. CDR3 nucleotides: TGTGCCAGCAGTTTGGGTCTATCTTTCACCGGGGAGCTGTTTTTT. Encoded protein: CASSLGLSFTGELFF.

The V call is TRBV28, the J call TRBJ1-5, with D unclear. The CDR3 contains 12 residues. V dropped 7 bases and J dropped 4 bases, with 8 bases sitting between them. Germline V gene lookup returns CDR1 MDHEN and CDR2 SYDVKM. Here the CDR3 DNA reads TGTGCCAGCACCTCCGGGAATCAGCCCCAGCATTTT. Translated: CASTSGNQPQHF.

This clone appeared once. The DNA for the CDR3 is TGCGCCAGCAGCTTGTCTGGGGCAGGCGAAAAACTGTTTTTT. Protein product: CASSLSGAGEKLFF. V and J are TRBV5-1 and TRBJ1-4; a weak D match, TRBD1 (5 bases). CDR1 is SGHRS, CDR2 YFSETQ, per germline. There are 14 residues in the CDR3. With 1 base removed from V and 8 bases from J, the gap between germline ends came to 12 bases.

The V and J genes are TRBV4-2 and TRBJ1-2, with 7 positions matching TRBD1. Germline loops: CDR1 LGHNA, CDR2 YNFKEQ. V gave up 0 bases and J gave up 8 bases; unmatched junction bases: 9. This CDR3 has 15 amino acids. CDR3: CASSQDWTGGGGYTF. CDR3 nucleotides: TGTGCCAGCAGCCAAGATTGGACAGGAGGGGGAGGCTACACCTTC.

V gene TRBV27 combines with J gene TRBJ2-7, with 8 nucleotides matching TRBD2. This CDR3 spans 15 amino acids. V shed 5 bases and J 3 bases; nucleotides not matched to a gene: 9. Germline values: CDR1 MNHEY, CDR2 SMNVEV (reference sequence). The chain's CDR3 is CASSTKREPIYEQYF. CDR3 nucleotides: TGTGCCAGCAGTACAAAGCGGGAGCCGATCTACGAGCAGTACTTC.